The clone carrying this TCR beta chain was observed a few times. The data belong to a study of early T cells in non-severe SARS-CoV-2 infection. In germline, CDR1 is LGHNA, CDR2 YNFKEQ. The CDR3 covers 15 residues. Trimming pared 0 bases from V and 5 bases from J, leaving 13 bases between. TCRdb re-called the 5' RACE reads through MiXCR, storing one row per CDR3 protein. Of 55,000 to 80,000 distinct CDR3 sequences listed, approximately 8.8% are singletons. Sequences were derived from whole blood, sampled at baseline. The TCR was taken from an adult who was a healthcare worker with PCR-confirmed SARS-CoV-2 infection or an uninfected control (not recorded which). This chain links TRBV4-2 with TRBJ1-1; tentative D call: TRBD1 (5 bases). The DNA of the CDR3 is TGTGCCAGCAGCCAAGACAGGGAAGTTGGAACTGAAGCTTTCTTT. Protein: CASSQDREVGTEAFF.